This TCR beta chain was obtained from a study of cytomegalovirus exposure and HLA in healthy donors. Study results and limitations: It is likely that the observed cluster of highly shared sequence variants was a sequencing artifact. Earlier results showed most TCR beta V segments being productive about 90% or about 30% of the time.

On this clone: No antigen is known for it.

A multiplex PCR was run with 60 Vbeta primers and 13 Jbeta primers. Here immunoSEQ multiplex PCR was the method, and the copy in TCRdb shows in-frame clones only, minus some. The table lists roughly 150,000 clones, about 88% of them singletons, with about 2.4% in the top ten. This TCR was sampled from a man aged 25-45 years in good health and CMV-seropositive. The sample consisted of PBMCs.

The CDR3 DNA follows: TGTGCCAGTGGTTGGCCCCAGTACTTC. Protein sequence: CASGWPQYF. V gene TRBV11-3 combines with J gene TRBJ2-5, with D unresolved. V was cut by 9 bases and J by 9 bases, with 8 bases left in between. The CDR3 spans 9 residues. CDR1 and CDR2 from the germline V gene are SGHNT and YENEEA.